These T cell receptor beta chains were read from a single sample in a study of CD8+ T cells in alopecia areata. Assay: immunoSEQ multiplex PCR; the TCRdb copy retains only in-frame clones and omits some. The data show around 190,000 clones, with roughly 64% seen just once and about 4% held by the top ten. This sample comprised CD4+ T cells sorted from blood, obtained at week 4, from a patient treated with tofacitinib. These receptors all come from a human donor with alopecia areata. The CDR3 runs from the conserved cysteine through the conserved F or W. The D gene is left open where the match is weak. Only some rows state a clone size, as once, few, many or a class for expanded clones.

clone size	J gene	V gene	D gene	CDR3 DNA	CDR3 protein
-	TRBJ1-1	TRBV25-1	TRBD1	TGTGCCAGCAACGAGCAGGGGACAGGTGAAGCTTTCTTT	CASNEQGTGEAFF
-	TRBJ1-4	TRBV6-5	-	TGTGCCAGCAGTTACATACGACAAACTAATGAAAAACTGTTTTTT	CASSYIRQTNEKLFF
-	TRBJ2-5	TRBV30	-	TGTGCCTCCGACTCCGGGGGACAAGAGACCCAGTACTTC	CASDSGGQETQYF
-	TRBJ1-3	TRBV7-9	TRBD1	TGTGCCAGCAGCTTAAGACCGGACAGGGTGCACACCATATATTTT	CASSLRPDRVHTIYF
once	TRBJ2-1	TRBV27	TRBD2	TGTGCCAGCAGCGGGGTAGCGGGGGGAGGGCAGTTCTTC	CASSGVAGGGQFF
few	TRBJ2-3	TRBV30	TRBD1	TGTGCCTGGAGTCGGGACAGTAGCACAGATACGCAGTATTTT	CAWSRDSSTDTQYF
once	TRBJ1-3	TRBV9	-	TGTGCCAGCAGCGTAGACGACGGCTACTCTGGAAACACCATATATTTT	CASSVDDGYSGNTIYF
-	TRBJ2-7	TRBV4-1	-	TGCGCCAGCAGTCTTAGCTCCGGGACTGACTCCTACGAGCAGTACTTC	CASSLSSGTDSYEQYF
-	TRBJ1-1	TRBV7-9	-	TGTGCCAGCAGCCCCCGATCGTCTGGTGACACTGAAGCTTTCTTT	CASSPRSSGDTEAFF
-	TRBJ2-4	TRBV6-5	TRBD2	TGTGCCAGCAGAGACAGCGGGGGGATGAACATTCAGTACTTC	CASRDSGGMNIQYF
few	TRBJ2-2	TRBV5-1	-	TGCGCCAGCAGGTCTCTAGGCACCGGGGAGCTGTTTTTT	CASRSLGTGELFF
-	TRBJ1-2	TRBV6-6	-	TGTGCCAGCAGCCCGCCCAGCTCTTATGGCTACACCTTC	CASSPPSSYGYTF
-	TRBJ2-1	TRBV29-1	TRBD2	TGCAGCGGCGGCAGCGGGGGGGCCTCAGTTGAGCAGTTCTTC	CSGGSGGASVEQFF
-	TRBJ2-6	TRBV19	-	TGTGCCAGTAGTCCATCAACGGGACACCTCTCTGGGGCCAACGTCCTGACTTTC	CASSPSTGHLSGANVLTF
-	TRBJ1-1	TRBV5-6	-	TGTGCCAGCAGCTCGTGGACAAAAACTTTCTTT	CASSSWTKTFF
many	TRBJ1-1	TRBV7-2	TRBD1	TGTGCCAGCAGCTTACAGACAGGGAGGGACACTGAAGCTTTCTTT	CASSLQTGRDTEAFF
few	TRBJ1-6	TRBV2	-	TGTGCCAGCACAACAGAGAATAATTCACCCCTCCACTTT	CASTTENNSPLHF
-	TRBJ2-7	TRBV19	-	TGTGCCAGTAGTAGCCGGACAGGCGGGATCGAGCAGTACTTC	CASSSRTGGIEQYF
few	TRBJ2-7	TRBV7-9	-	TGTGCCAGCAGCTTCGCAGAGGGGGGTAAGCAGTACTTC	CASSFAEGGKQYF
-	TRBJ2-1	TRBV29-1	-	TGCAGCGCTCCCCTCTGGGGAGGGGGCGGCCACAATGAGCAGTTCTTC	CSAPLWGGGGHNEQFF
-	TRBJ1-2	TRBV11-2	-	TGTGCCAGCAGCCTAAACACGGACGATGGCTACACCTTC	CASSLNTDDGYTF
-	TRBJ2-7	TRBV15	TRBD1	TGTGCCACCAGCAGAGATGGACAGGGGCGCGAGCAGTACTTC	CATSRDGQGREQYF
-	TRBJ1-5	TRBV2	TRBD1	TGTGCCAGCAGGTACAGGGGAGGGAGTAATAGCAATCAGCCCCAGCATTTT	CASRYRGGSNSNQPQHF
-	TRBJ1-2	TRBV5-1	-	TGCGCCAGCAGCACCGGGGGGGCGATTAACTATGGCTACACCTTC	CASSTGGAINYGYTF
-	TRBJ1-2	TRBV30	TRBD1	TGTGCCTGGAGTTACAGGGGAGGCTATGGCTACACCTTC	CAWSYRGGYGYTF
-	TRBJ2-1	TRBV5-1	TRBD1	TGCGCCAGCAGCTTCGGACAGGGCGATGAGCAGTTCTTC	CASSFGQGDEQFF
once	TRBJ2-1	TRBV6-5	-	TGTGCCAGCAGTTACGGTGCAGGGCACGGCAATGAGCAGTTCTTC	CASSYGAGHGNEQFF
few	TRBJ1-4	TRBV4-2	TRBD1	TGTGCCAGCAGCCTCCCAGGGGGGAATGAAAAACTGTTTTTT	CASSLPGGNEKLFF
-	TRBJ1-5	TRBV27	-	TGTGCCAGCAGTCCGCGGGGGGGCTCGGGCAATCAGCCCCAGCATTTT	CASSPRGGSGNQPQHF
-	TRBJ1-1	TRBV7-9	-	TGTGCCAGCAGCTTGGGGGGATCCGGCACTGAAGCTTTCTTT	CASSLGGSGTEAFF
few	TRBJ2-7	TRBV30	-	TGTGCCTGGAGTAGACAGGCTGAGGGGGAGCAGTACTTC	CAWSRQAEGEQYF
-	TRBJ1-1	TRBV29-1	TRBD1	TGCAGCGTCGGACAGGGGGCGAACACTGAAGCTTTCTTT	CSVGQGANTEAFF
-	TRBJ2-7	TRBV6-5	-	TGTGCCAGCACCTCATGGCCAGAGCAGTACTTC	CASTSWPEQYF
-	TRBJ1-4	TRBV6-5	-	TGTGCCAGCAGTTACAGCGGGGTTGGGGAAAAACTGTTTTTT	CASSYSGVGEKLFF
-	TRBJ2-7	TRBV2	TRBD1	TGTGCCAGCAGTCGACCGACAGGGCCATACGAGCAGTACTTC	CASSRPTGPYEQYF
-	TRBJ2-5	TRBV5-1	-	TGCGCCAGCAGCTTGGGACAGCTAGAGACCCAGTACTTC	CASSLGQLETQYF
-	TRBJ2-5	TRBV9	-	TGTGCCAGCAGCGTAGGCGGAGGAAGACAGCAAGAGACCCAGTACTTC	CASSVGGGRQQETQYF
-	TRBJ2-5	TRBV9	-	TGTGCCAGCAGCCCTCGCACTGCCGAAGAGACCCAGTACTTC	CASSPRTAEETQYF
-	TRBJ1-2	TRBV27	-	TGTGCCAGCAGAACAGGGCCTGGGGGCTACACCTTC	CASRTGPGGYTF
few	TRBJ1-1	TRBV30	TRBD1	TGTGCCTGGAGGGCCGGTCCCAGGGGGATGAGAAAAGCTTTCTTT	CAWRAGPRGMRKAFF
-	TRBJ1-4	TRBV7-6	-	TGTGCCAGCAGCAAGGACAGAGGGGCACTGTTTTTT	CASSKDRGALFF
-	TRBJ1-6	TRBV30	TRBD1	TGTGCCTGCGCCACAGGGGGAAATTCACCCCTCCACTTT	CACATGGNSPLHF